This T cell receptor beta chain originates from a study of cytomegalovirus exposure and HLA in healthy donors. Regarding the study as a whole: TCR beta chains numbering more than 150 were designated cytomegalovirus-associated.

PCR employed 60 Vbeta and 13 Jbeta primers. TCRdb's copy holds only in-frame clones and misses some; the assay was immunoSEQ multiplex PCR. The table has some 160,000 clones, roughly 80% seen once; the top ten hold under 1.5%. Germline trimming cut 5 bases from V and 5 bases from J; bases unmatched to any gene: 9. Germline lookup yields CDR1 SGHNT and CDR2 YYREEE (reference sequence). This CDR3 has 14 residues. Notes on this clone: Its antigen is still unknown.

Sequencing was done on a sample of PBMCs. The chain uses TRBV5-4 and TRBJ2-5; 7 nucleotides match TRBD2. The clonotype was recovered from a man aged 50 to 59 in good health and CMV-seropositive. The CDR3 protein is CASSFRDYKETQYF. CDR3 DNA: TGTGCCAGCAGTTTCCGGGACTATAAGGAGACCCAGTACTTC.